The clone carrying this T cell receptor (beta chain) was counted once. Method: immunoSEQ multiplex PCR; TCRdb's copy keeps in-frame clones and lacks some. The repertoire consists of 97,000 or so clones, with less than 60% occurring once and the leading ten covering about 15%. The data were obtained in a study of shared clonotypes between healthy human individuals. Healthy HIV-negative adults without recent acute infections or vaccinations served as donors. Germline V gives CDR1 SGHTA, CDR2 FQGNSA. This CDR3 has 13 residues. Between the trimmed V and J ends, which lost 9 bases and 2 bases, there was a span of 10 bases.

The specimen was PBMCs. The chain links TRBV7-2 to TRBJ2-2, with a tentative D call TRBD2 (6 bases). The source of this sequence is a woman aged 40 to 49 in good health. Some clones in this sample may be carry-over from other donors' samples. The CDR3 coding sequence is TGTGCCAGTCAGGGACTTAACACCGGGGAGCTGTTTTTT. Amino acid sequence: CASQGLNTGELFF.